A selection of T cell receptor beta chains follows, all from one sample in a study of cytomegalovirus exposure and HLA in healthy donors. Assay: immunoSEQ multiplex PCR; the TCRdb copy retains only in-frame clones and omits some. The table records 90,000 to 150,000 clones, around 85% of them present only once. Sample: PBMCs. Receptors were obtained from a man younger than 35 in good health and CMV-seropositive. Each CDR3 is given with its conserved first and last residue. The order of the fields is V gene, D gene, clone size, J gene, CDR3 protein, CDR3 DNA. The D gene is left open where the match is weak. Clone sizes are given selectively: once, few, many, or a class where the clone is expanded.

V gene: TRBV6-5; D gene: -; clone size: -; J gene: TRBJ2-2; CDR3 protein: CASSYNRVVGELFF; CDR3 DNA: TGTGCCAGCAGTTATAACAGGGTGGTCGGGGAGCTGTTTTTT
V gene: TRBV27; D gene: -; clone size: once; J gene: TRBJ2-1; CDR3 protein: CASSYNNEQFF; CDR3 DNA: TGTGCCAGCAGTTACAACAATGAGCAGTTCTTC
V gene: TRBV28; D gene: -; clone size: -; J gene: TRBJ1-5; CDR3 protein: CASKKLGGLSNQPQHF; CDR3 DNA: TGTGCCAGCAAAAAGCTGGGAGGTCTAAGCAATCAGCCCCAGCATTTT
V gene: TRBV5-4; D gene: -; clone size: -; J gene: TRBJ1-6; CDR3 protein: CASSGGSSYNSPLHF; CDR3 DNA: TGTGCCAGCAGCGGCGGGAGCTCCTATAATTCACCCCTCCACTTT
V gene: TRBV5-4; D gene: TRBD1; clone size: -; J gene: TRBJ1-2; CDR3 protein: CASSFRTGGYGYTF; CDR3 DNA: TGTGCCAGCAGCTTTCGGACAGGGGGCTATGGCTACACCTTC
V gene: TRBV2; D gene: -; clone size: -; J gene: TRBJ2-7; CDR3 protein: CASSATGYEQYF; CDR3 DNA: TGTGCCAGCAGTGCCACTGGCTACGAGCAGTACTTC
V gene: TRBV7-9; D gene: -; clone size: -; J gene: TRBJ1-4; CDR3 protein: CASIINGGAGEKLFF; CDR3 DNA: TGTGCCAGCATCATTAACGGGGGGGCTGGTGAAAAACTGTTTTTT
V gene: TRBV2; D gene: -; clone size: -; J gene: TRBJ2-2; CDR3 protein: CASRLPRGELFF; CDR3 DNA: TGTGCCAGCAGACTACCTAGAGGGGAGCTGTTTTTT
V gene: TRBV15; D gene: -; clone size: few; J gene: TRBJ1-5; CDR3 protein: CATSRRGGDQPQHF; CDR3 DNA: TGTGCCACCAGCAGGCGGGGTGGGGATCAGCCCCAGCATTTT
V gene: TRBV11-3; D gene: TRBD2; clone size: -; J gene: TRBJ2-7; CDR3 protein: CASSAGLAGVYEQYF; CDR3 DNA: TGTGCCAGCAGCGCTGGACTAGCGGGGGTCTACGAGCAGTACTTC
V gene: TRBV28; D gene: TRBD1; clone size: -; J gene: TRBJ1-1; CDR3 protein: CASSPGTGRGRGSEAFF; CDR3 DNA: TGTGCCAGCAGCCCGGGGACAGGCCGGGGAAGGGGGTCTGAAGCTTTCTTT
V gene: TRBV5-6; D gene: TRBD1; clone size: -; J gene: TRBJ1-2; CDR3 protein: CASSLPGQGFYGYGYTF; CDR3 DNA: TGTGCCAGCAGCTTGCCGGGACAGGGGTTTTACGGCTATGGCTACACCTTC
V gene: TRBV11-2; D gene: -; clone size: -; J gene: TRBJ2-1; CDR3 protein: CASSYSYNEQFF; CDR3 DNA: TGTGCCAGCAGCTACAGCTACAATGAGCAGTTCTTC
V gene: TRBV30; D gene: -; clone size: -; J gene: TRBJ2-3; CDR3 protein: CAWGRGARDTQYF; CDR3 DNA: TGTGCCTGGGGTCGGGGGGCCCGGGATACGCAGTATTTT